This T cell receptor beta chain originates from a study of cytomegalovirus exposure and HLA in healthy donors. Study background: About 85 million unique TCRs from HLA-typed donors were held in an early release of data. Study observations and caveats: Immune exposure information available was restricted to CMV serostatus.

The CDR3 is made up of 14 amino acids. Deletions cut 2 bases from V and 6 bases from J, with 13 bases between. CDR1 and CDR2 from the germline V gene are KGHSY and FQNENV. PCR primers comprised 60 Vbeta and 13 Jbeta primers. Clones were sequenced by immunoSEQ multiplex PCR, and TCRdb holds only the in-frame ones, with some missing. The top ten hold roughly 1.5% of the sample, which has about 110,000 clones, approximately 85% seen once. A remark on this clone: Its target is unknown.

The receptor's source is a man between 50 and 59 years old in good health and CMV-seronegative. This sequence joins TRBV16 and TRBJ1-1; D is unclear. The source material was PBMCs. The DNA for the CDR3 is TGTGCCAGCAGCCAAATCGGGGTAGAGGCTGAAGCTTTCTTT. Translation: CASSQIGVEAEAFF.